The source of this T cell receptor beta chain is a study of fetal regulatory T cell absence and autoimmunity. General observations from the study: The oligoclonal enrichment was interpreted as supporting antigen-driven pancreatic autoimmunity before birth in IPEX syndrome. Some top pancreas TCR clones were over 95-fold enriched versus cord blood.

V lost 2 bases to trimming and J lost 8 bases, with 15 bases between them. Germline CDR1 is MGHRA and CDR2 is YSYEKL. This CDR3 region has 15 residues. Some clones are missing from TCRdb's copy, which holds only in-frame ones; the method was immunoSEQ multiplex PCR. This sample has more than 90,000 clones, with about two thirds found just once. This clone was detected once. No antigen is known for it. Sequencing used pancreas tissue. The chain employs TRBV4-1 and TRBJ1-4; D perhaps matches TRBD1 (6 bases). This sequence was found in a male donor with IPEX syndrome. The CDR3 spells CASSQRRGQAEKLFF. CDR3 in DNA: TGCGCCAGCAGCCAACGACGGGGGCAGGCGGAAAAACTGTTTTTT.